The 15 T cell receptor beta chains below come from one sample, sequenced in a study of cytomegalovirus exposure and HLA in healthy donors. With 60 Vbeta and 13 Jbeta primers, the PCR was carried out. Some clones are missing from TCRdb's copy, which holds only in-frame ones; the method was immunoSEQ multiplex PCR. The top ten hold under 6.5% of the sample, which has roughly 100,000 clones, over 9% seen once. The source material was PBMCs. All receptors come from a middle-aged man in good health and CMV-seropositive.

The chain joins TRBV28 to TRBJ1-5; D gene ambiguous. V lost 4 bases to trimming and J lost 9 bases, with 7 bases between them. The CDR3 totals 11 residues. From germline, CDR1 is MDHEN and CDR2 SYDVKM. DNA of the CDR3: TGTGCCAGCAGTTCTACCCGGCCCCAGCATTTT. This codes for CASSSTRPQHF.

J is TRBJ2-7 and V is TRBV5-4; 13 nucleotides align to TRBD2. This CDR3 spans 16 amino acids. The ends lost 4 bases at V and 2 bases at J; junction bases unmatched: 6. Germline CDR1 SGHNT, CDR2 YYREEE (reference sequence). The CDR3 bases are TGTGCCAGCAGCCCAGGGACTAGCGGGAATCCCTACGAGCAGTACTTC. As protein: CASSPGTSGNPYEQYF.

The sample holds many counts of this clone. The rearrangement joins TRBV4-2 to TRBJ1-4; D remains unclear. V lost 0 bases and J lost 3, with 8 bases in between. This CDR3 is 15 amino acids long. Germline CDR1 LGHNA, CDR2 YNFKEQ. The CDR3 coding sequence is TGTGCCAGCAGCCAAGAGAGAAGAGCTAATGAAAAACTGTTTTTT. The encoded protein is CASSQERRANEKLFF.

This chain links TRBV11-3 with TRBJ2-3, with 7 positions matching TRBD2. This CDR3 has 14 amino acids. Germline V gene sequence: CDR1 SGHNT, CDR2 YENEEA. The V and J ends lost 4 bases and 2 bases, in that order; junction bases with no gene match: 3. CDR3 DNA: TGTGCCAGCAGCTACGGACTAGACACAGATACGCAGTATTTT. Translated: CASSYGLDTDTQYF.

This clone turned up a few times. The V call is TRBV7-6, the J call TRBJ1-1; a weak D match, TRBD1 (5 bases). CDR1 is SGHVS and CDR2 is FNYEAQ in the germline V gene. Deletions cut 5 bases from V and 0 bases from J, with 7 bases between. This CDR3 region has 13 residues. CDR3 sequence: CASSLDMNTEAFF. The CDR3 DNA is TGTGCCAGCAGCCTGGACATGAACACTGAAGCTTTCTTT.

In its sample, this clone was seen a few times. J is TRBJ2-7 and V is TRBV2, with 11 bases fitting TRBD2. The CDR3 runs 14 residues. V gave up 6 bases and J gave up 6 bases; unmatched junction bases: 7. Germline assignment: CDR1 SNHLY and CDR2 FYNNEI. Here the CDR3 DNA reads TGTGCCAGCAGGGTACTAGCGGGAGTGGTCGAGCAGTACTTC. It encodes CASRVLAGVVEQYF.

The V and J genes are TRBV28 and TRBJ2-1, with 10 bases lining up with TRBD1. The CDR3 totals 14 residues. With V trimmed by 1 base and J by 12 bases, 6 bases remained unmatched. The germline gives CDR1 MDHEN, CDR2 SYDVKM. CDR3: CASSLSRDRGSQFF. The CDR3 bases are TGTGCCAGCAGTTTATCTAGGGACAGGGGCTCGCAGTTCTTC.

At least ten counts were recorded for this clone. The V call is TRBV7-9, the J call TRBJ1-4; unclear D gene. Germline V gene data show CDR1 as SEHNR and CDR2 as FQNEAQ (reference sequence). CDR3 length: 15 amino acids. V was shortened by 5 bases and J by 8 bases, with 18 bases between the two germline ends. CDR3 residues: CASSTTSGFFEKLFF. CDR3 coding DNA: TGTGCCAGCAGCACGACCTCGGGGTTTTTCGAAAAACTGTTTTTT.

Only a few counts were recorded for this clone. The CDR3 sequence: CASSPLPSGMGGEQFF. The CDR3 DNA sequence: TGTGCCAGCAGCCCGTTACCGAGCGGGATGGGTGGTGAGCAGTTCTTC. The gene calls are TRBV6-6 and TRBJ2-1, with 7 bases aligning to TRBD2. Germline V gene sequence: CDR1 MNHNY, CDR2 SVGAGI (reference sequence). The CDR3 is 16 amino acids. J was trimmed by 9 bases and V by 6 bases; bases with no gene match: 17.

The rearrangement links TRBV18 to TRBJ2-2; D is unresolved. With 6 bases removed from V and 8 bases from J, the gap between germline ends came to 10 bases. CDR3 length: 12 amino acids. Germline CDR1 reads KGHSH; CDR2 reads LQKENI. In nucleotides, the CDR3 is TGTGCCAGCTCTCGAGGCGAGGGGGAGCTGTTTTTT. Protein sequence: CASSRGEGELFF.

The chain couples TRBV5-1 to TRBJ2-1; 11 bases map to TRBD2. With 4 bases clipped from V and 6 bases from J, the junction kept 9 bases outside the gene matches. Germline CDR1 and CDR2: SGHRS and YFSETQ. The CDR3 is 16 amino acids. The CDR3 sequence: CASSPPLAGESNEQFF. The CDR3 coding sequence is TGCGCCAGCAGCCCTCCACTAGCGGGGGAGTCCAATGAGCAGTTCTTC.

The rearrangement joins TRBV19 to TRBJ2-6, with D perhaps TRBD2 (5 bases). CDR1 is LNHDA and CDR2 is SQIVND in the germline V gene (reference sequence). The ends were cut back, 3 bases at V and 2 bases at J, with 5 bases in the middle. The CDR3 spans 14 residues. DNA for the CDR3: TGTGCCAGTAGTATGGGAGCTGGGGCCAACGTCCTGACTTTC. Translating gives CASSMGAGANVLTF.

This clone turned up a few times. The V and J genes are TRBV7-2 and TRBJ1-1, with D possibly matching TRBD1 (5 bases). The CDR3 contains 16 residues. CDR1 and CDR2 (germline): SGHTA, FQGNSA. Deletions cut 5 bases from V and 0 bases from J, with 16 bases between. The CDR3: CASSLRLGGVNTEAFF. The CDR3, as DNA: TGTGCCAGCAGCCTACGACTGGGGGGGGTGAACACTGAAGCTTTCTTT.

The chain carries TRBV28 and TRBJ2-1, with unresolved D. There are 11 residues in the CDR3. From germline, CDR1 is MDHEN and CDR2 SYDVKM. The V and J ends lost 7 bases and 9 bases respectively, with 10 bases between them. This CDR3 reads CASNSPGEQFF. DNA of the CDR3: TGTGCCAGCAACTCCCCGGGTGAGCAGTTCTTC.

This clone has only a few counts. V usage is TRBV2 and J usage is TRBJ2-7; 12 bases are shared with TRBD2. The germline gives CDR1 SNHLY, CDR2 FYNNEI. Trimming at V came to 8 bases and at J to 6 bases, leaving 11 bases not matched to a gene. The CDR3 runs 15 residues. This chain's CDR3 is CASAEFPGLAGEQYF. The DNA for the CDR3 is TGTGCCAGCGCCGAATTTCCGGGACTAGCGGGCGAGCAGTACTTC.